The sequence of this T cell receptor (beta chain) was determined in a study of siplizumab effects on memory and regulatory T cells. Clones were read by immunoSEQ multiplex PCR, and TCRdb kept only the in-frame ones, dropping some. The sample lists under 130,000 clones, about 92% occurring once. The CDR3 has 16 residues. V lost 4 bases, J lost 7 bases, and 9 bases stayed unmatched. Germline V gives CDR1 SGDLS, CDR2 YYNGEE. The sequence was obtained from a human donor in good health. The source material was CD4+ T cells sorted from blood. V gene TRBV9 combines with J gene TRBJ2-1; 12 bases are a match to TRBD2. CDR3 amino acids: CASSKTGTSGPNEQFF. CDR3 DNA sequence: TGTGCCAGCAGCAAAACCGGGACTAGCGGGCCAAATGAGCAGTTCTTC.